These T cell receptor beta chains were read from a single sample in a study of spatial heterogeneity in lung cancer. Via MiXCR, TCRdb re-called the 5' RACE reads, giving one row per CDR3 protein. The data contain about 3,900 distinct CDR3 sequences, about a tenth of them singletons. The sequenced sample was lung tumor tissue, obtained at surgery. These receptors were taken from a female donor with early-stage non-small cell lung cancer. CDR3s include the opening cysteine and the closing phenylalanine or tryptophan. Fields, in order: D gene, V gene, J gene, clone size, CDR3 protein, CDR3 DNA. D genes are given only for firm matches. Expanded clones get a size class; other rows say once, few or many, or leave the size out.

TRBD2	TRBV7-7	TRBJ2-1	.	CASSLAGSGGHGEQFF	TGTGCCAGCAGCTTAGCTGGTAGCGGGGGCCACGGGGAGCAGTTCTTC
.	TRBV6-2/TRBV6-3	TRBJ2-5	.	CATLGAPRNEETQYF	TGTGCCACCTTAGGCGCACCTAGGAATGAAGAGACCCAGTACTTC
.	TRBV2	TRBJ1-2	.	CASSVGGYGYTF	TGTGCCAGCAGTGTGGGAGGGTATGGCTACACCTTC
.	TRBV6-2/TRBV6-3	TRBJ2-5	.	CASSTRTAGVETQYF	TGTGCCAGCAGTACCAGGACTGCCGGGGTCGAGACCCAGTACTTC
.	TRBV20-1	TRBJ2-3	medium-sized	CSARDRTALATDTQYF	TGCAGTGCGAGAGACCGGACAGCCCTCGCCACAGATACGCAGTATTTT
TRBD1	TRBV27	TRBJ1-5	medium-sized	CASSPGTGNQPQHF	TGTGCCAGCAGTCCCGGGACAGGTAATCAGCCCCAGCATTTT
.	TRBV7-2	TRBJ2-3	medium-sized	CASSASTDTQYF	TGTGCCAGCAGCGCTAGCACAGATACGCAGTATTTT
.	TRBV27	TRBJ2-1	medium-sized	CASSLIGTEIFEQFF	TGTGCCAGCAGTTTAATAGGGACGGAAATTTTTGAGCAGTTCTTC
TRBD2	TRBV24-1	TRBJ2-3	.	CATSELAGGTDTQYF	TGTGCCACCAGTGAACTAGCGGGGGGCACAGATACGCAGTATTTT
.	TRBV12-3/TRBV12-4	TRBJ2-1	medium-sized	CATRWGSNNEQFF	TGTGCCACACGTTGGGGGTCCAACAATGAGCAGTTCTTC
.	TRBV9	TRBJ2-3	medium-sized	CASSVEQRTDTQYF	TGTGCCAGCAGCGTAGAGCAGCGGACAGATACGCAGTATTTT
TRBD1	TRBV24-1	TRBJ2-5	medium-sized	CATSDWGPDRGQYQETQYF	TGTGCCACCAGTGATTGGGGGCCAGACAGGGGACAGTACCAAGAGACCCAGTACTTC
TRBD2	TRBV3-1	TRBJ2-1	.	CASSPTSGSYNEQFF	TGTGCCAGCAGCCCAACTAGCGGGAGTTACAATGAGCAGTTCTTC
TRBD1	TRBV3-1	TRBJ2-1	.	CASSQGRGIAYNEQFF	TGTGCCAGCAGCCAAGGCAGGGGGATAGCCTACAATGAGCAGTTCTTC
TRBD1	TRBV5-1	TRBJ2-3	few	CASSLSGQFTDTQYF	TGCGCCAGCAGCTTGTCGGGACAGTTCACAGATACGCAGTATTTT
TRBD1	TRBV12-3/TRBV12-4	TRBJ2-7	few	CASSLTRGDRGFYEQYF	TGTGCCAGCTCCCTCACCCGCGGGGACAGGGGTTTCTACGAGCAGTACTTC
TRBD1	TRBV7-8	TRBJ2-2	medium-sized	CASSPYGAQGEKNTGELFF	TGTGCCAGCAGCCCCTACGGGGCCCAGGGGGAAAAAAACACCGGGGAGCTGTTTTTT